Reported below is one TCR beta chain. What it binds is not known. Produced via immunoSEQ multiplex PCR; TCRdb's table is partial and in-frame only. The data show 100,000 to 150,000 clones, around 90% seen once. The data were taken from a study of T cell responses to AZD1222 COVID-19 vaccine. Whole-study results and caveats: Repertoire sampling occurred only after the peak T cell response. Among those given AZD1222, only 6 or 7 were seropositive at baseline.

From germline, CDR1 is MDHEN and CDR2 SYDVKM. The CDR3 extends over 13 amino acids. V lost 6 bases and J 0 bases, leaving 6 bases between the germline ends. This specimen was peripheral blood, taken on day 0 of MenACWY control vaccination. This clonotype originated in an adult in good health. The chain is built from TRBV28 and TRBJ1-5; the D is unclear. The CDR3 protein is CASRGDSNQPQHF. The CDR3 DNA reads TGTGCCAGCAGGGGAGATAGCAATCAGCCCCAGCATTTT.